These 29 T cell receptor beta chains were sequenced from one sample in a study of OX40 agonist ivuxolimab in advanced cancers. Method: immunoSEQ multiplex PCR; TCRdb's copy keeps in-frame clones and lacks some. The table shows approximately 17,000 clones, with roughly four fifths occurring only once. Specimen: CD4+ or CD8+ T cells sorted from blood, collected in a trial of the OX40 agonist ivuxolimab. The source is an adult with an advanced solid tumor such as melanoma, head and neck, liver or kidney cancer.

The CDR3, as DNA: TGTGCCAGCAGAACACAGAATTTCTACGAGCAGTACTTC. Translated, it gives CASRTQNFYEQYF. The chain joins TRBV6-1 to TRBJ2-7; D remains unclear. CDR1 is MNHNS and CDR2 is SASEGT in the germline V gene. The length of the CDR3 is 13 residues. Trimming removed 6 bases at V and 3 bases at J, with 12 bases between.

Here the CDR3 DNA reads TGTGCCACCTCCAATTTCGGGACTAGCGGTTCCTACAATGAGCAGTTCTTC. Residues: CATSNFGTSGSYNEQFF. The rearrangement uses TRBV15 and TRBJ2-1; 11 bases are shared with TRBD2. The CDR3 spans 17 residues. V shed 8 bases and J 1 base; nucleotides not matched to a gene: 10. Germline V CDR1 and CDR2: LNHNV, YYDKDF (reference sequence).

In this sample, this clone turned up once. The chain joins TRBV2 to TRBJ1-2; 8 nucleotides line up with TRBD1. The V gene's germline CDR1 is SNHLY and CDR2 FYNNEI. Germline trimming cut 6 bases from V and 4 bases from J; bases unmatched to any gene: 7. The CDR3 has 14 amino acids. CDR3 protein: CASSPGQGAYGYTF. CDR3 DNA: TGTGCCAGCAGCCCCGGACAGGGCGCCTATGGCTACACCTTC.

The V call is TRBV5-4, the J call TRBJ2-1, with 9 bases that match TRBD2. This CDR3 is built from 15 residues. Looked up from germline, CDR1 is SGHNT and CDR2 is YYREEE (reference sequence). V was pared by 2 bases and J by 6 bases, with 6 bases of the junction left unmatched. The CDR3 DNA reads TGTGCCAGCAGCTTTGGTCTAGCGGGGTCCAATGAGCAGTTCTTC. Residues: CASSFGLAGSNEQFF.

J is TRBJ1-2 and V is TRBV4-1; 8 bases are a match to TRBD1. The CDR3 is 14 residues long. J was trimmed by 7 bases and V by 8 bases; bases with no gene match: 12. Looked up from germline, CDR1 is MGHRA and CDR2 is YSYEKL. CDR3 residues: CASALGSGGSGYTF. In DNA, the CDR3 is TGCGCCAGCGCCCTGGGTTCAGGGGGCAGTGGCTACACCTTC.

This sequence joins TRBV11-2 and TRBJ2-7; the D is unclear. The V end was cut by 5 bases, the J end by 3 bases, with 5 bases between. Germline CDR1 SGHAT, CDR2 FQNNGV. The CDR3 is 11 residues long. The CDR3: CASSANYEQYF. CDR3 coding DNA: TGTGCCAGCAGCGCCAACTACGAGCAGTACTTC.

The chain is built from TRBV14 and TRBJ2-1; 9 nucleotides line up with TRBD2. The germline CDR1 and CDR2 sequences are SGHDN and FVKESK. This CDR3 is 16 amino acids long. V lost 4 bases and J lost 2; bases outside the gene matches: 6. The CDR3 reads CASSPLVAGAYNEQFF. CDR3 in DNA: TGTGCCAGCAGCCCCCTTGTAGCGGGGGCCTACAATGAGCAGTTCTTC. The full variable domain, in which reference TRBV14 and TRBJ2-1 provide the parts outside the CDR3, is EAGVTQFPSHSVIEKGQTVTLRCDPISGHDNLYWYRRVMGKEIKFLLHFVKESKQDESGMPNNRFLAERTGGTYSTLKVQPAELEDSGVYFCASSPLVAGAYNEQFFGPGTRLTVL.

The chain joins TRBV14 to TRBJ2-7; D tentatively reads TRBD1 or TRBD2 (5 bases each). The germline CDR1 and CDR2 sequences are SGHDN and FVKESK. V shed 0 bases and J shed 10 bases, with 28 bases lying between them. There are 18 residues in the CDR3. The CDR3 bases are TGTGCCAGCAGCCAAGATCCTGAAGAGGGGTCCCGCTCGCCCGCCCAGTACTTC. Its protein is CASSQDPEEGSRSPAQYF.

The chain is built from TRBV6-6 and TRBJ2-7; weak D call: TRBD1 (5 bases). The CDR3 sequence is 12 residues long. The ends were cut back, 2 bases at V and 5 bases at J, with 7 bases in the middle. Germline values: CDR1 MNHNY, CDR2 SVGAGI (reference sequence). The CDR3 sequence is CASSYGAHEQYF. DNA for the CDR3: TGTGCCAGCAGTTACGGGGCGCACGAGCAGTACTTC.

The J gene is TRBJ2-7, the V gene TRBV9; 10 positions agree with TRBD1. With 4 bases clipped from V and 2 bases from J, the junction kept 6 bases outside the gene matches. The CDR3 totals 15 residues. Germline CDR1 and CDR2: SGDLS and YYNGEE. CDR3 amino acids: CASSLGQGYAYEQYF. The CDR3 nucleotides read TGTGCCAGCAGCCTGGGACAGGGGTACGCCTACGAGCAGTACTTC.

A note on this clone: This specimen includes other DNA sequences encoding the same CDR3. This chain links TRBV7-6 with TRBJ1-1; 8 nucleotides agree with TRBD1. CDR3 size: 16 residues. Trimming removed 0 bases from V and 4 bases from J; junction bases left unmatched: 7. Germline-derived CDR1 and CDR2 are SGHVS and FNYEAQ. The DNA for the CDR3 is TGTGCCAGCAGCTTAGCCCGTGGGACAGGAGGCACTGAAGCTTTCTTT. This codes for CASSLARGTGGTEAFF. Looking up the rest from reference TRBV7-6 and TRBJ1-1 gives the full variable domain: GAGVSQSPRYKVTKRGQDVALRCDPISGHVSLYWYRQALGQGPEFLTYFNYEAQQDKSGLPNDRFSAERPEGSISTLTIQRTEQRDSAMYRCASSLARGTGGTEAFFGQGTRLTVV.

The genes are TRBV5-1 and TRBJ1-4; 10 nucleotides align to TRBD1. The V and J ends lost 2 bases and 8 bases, in that order; junction bases with no gene match: 6. This CDR3 contains 15 residues. CDR1 is SGHRS, CDR2 YFSETQ, per germline. The CDR3 nucleotides are TGCGCCAGCAGCTTTGGGACAGGGGAGGGGGAAAAACTGTTTTTT. It translates to CASSFGTGEGEKLFF.

The rearrangement joins TRBV13 to TRBJ1-2; D is undetermined. Germline CDR1 is PRHDT and CDR2 is FYEKMQ (reference sequence). V lost 6 bases and J 6 bases, leaving 14 bases between the germline ends. The CDR3 runs 13 residues. CDR3 nucleotide sequence: TGTGCCAGCAGTTTACGCGGAGCTGATGGCTACACCTTC. Translation: CASSLRGADGYTF.

This clone was seen more than once but under ten times. The chain couples TRBV13 to TRBJ1-1; unclear D gene. Trimming shortened V by 4 bases and J by 6 bases, and 6 bases separated the two germline ends. Germline V gene data show CDR1 as PRHDT and CDR2 as FYEKMQ (reference sequence). This CDR3 comprises 11 residues. The CDR3 DNA follows: TGTGCCAGCAGCTCCCGGTCTGAAGCTTTCTTT. Amino acids: CASSSRSEAFF. Drawing the rest from reference TRBV13 and TRBJ1-1, the complete variable domain is AAGVIQSPRHLIKEKRETATLKCYPIPRHDTVYWYQQGPGQDPQFLISFYEKMQSDKGSIPDRFSAQQFSDYHSELNMSSLELGDSALYFCASSSRSEAFFGQGTRLTVV.

The chain joins TRBV6-1 to TRBJ1-3, with D perhaps matching TRBD1 (6 bases). This CDR3 region has 16 residues. Trimming removed 4 bases at V and 4 bases at J, with 17 bases between. Germline V CDR1 and CDR2: MNHNS, SASEGT. CDR3 nucleotide sequence: TGTGCCAGCAGTGGAACAGGGCTCAATATAGGAAACACCATATATTTT. Its protein product is CASSGTGLNIGNTIYF.

The V and J genes are TRBV19 and TRBJ2-7; TRBD2 matches at 7 bases. V trimming: 7 bases; J trimming: 2 bases; junction bases outside the gene matches: 8. The CDR3 is 14 amino acids. The V gene's germline CDR1 is LNHDA and CDR2 SQIVND (reference sequence). CDR3 loop: CASTLTSSAYEQYF. The CDR3 DNA follows: TGTGCCAGTACCCTGACTAGCAGTGCCTACGAGCAGTACTTC.

This chain connects TRBV7-2 to TRBJ1-2; TRBD1 agrees at 11 bases. Germline trimming cut 5 bases from V and 5 bases from J; bases unmatched to any gene: 13. Germline assignment: CDR1 SGHTA and CDR2 FQGNSA. CDR3 length equals 17 residues. The CDR3 spells CASSVPGQGVLGYGYTF. DNA for the CDR3: TGTGCCAGCAGCGTTCCGGGACAGGGGGTCCTAGGGTATGGCTACACCTTC.

The rearrangement links TRBV27 to TRBJ1-5; 7 positions match TRBD1. V trimming: 1 base; J trimming: 6 bases; junction bases outside the gene matches: 6. The CDR3 covers 15 residues. The germline CDR1 and CDR2 sequences are MNHEY and SMNVEV (reference sequence). The CDR3 bases are TGTGCCAGCAGTTTATTAGGGGGCTCGGGTCAGCCCCAGCATTTT. Its protein is CASSLLGGSGQPQHF.

The chain couples TRBV4-2 to TRBJ1-1, with D tentatively TRBD1 (5 bases). Germline V gene lookup returns CDR1 LGHNA and CDR2 YNFKEQ. This CDR3 spans 14 amino acids. Trimming shortened V by 8 bases and J by 1 base, and 14 bases separated the two germline ends. CDR3 nucleotides: TGTGCCAGCCGCCCCCGAGGGGAGAACACTGAAGCTTTCTTT. Translation: CASRPRGENTEAFF.

V gene TRBV2 combines with J gene TRBJ2-1; D unclear. From germline, CDR1 is SNHLY and CDR2 FYNNEI. Trimming left V 8 bases short and J 4 bases short, with 12 bases between. This CDR3 is built from 13 residues. In DNA form, the CDR3 reads TGTGCCAGCGGCCTAGGTCTGTACAATGAGCAGTTCTTC. As protein: CASGLGLYNEQFF.

V is TRBV5-6 and J is TRBJ1-1; D perhaps matches TRBD1 (5 bases). CDR1 and CDR2 (germline): SGHDT, YYEEEE. Trimming took off 4 bases at V and 5 bases at J, with 12 bases between the two ends. The CDR3 covers 13 residues. CDR3 bases: TGTGCCAGCAGCGACCCCAGGGAGACTGAAGCTTTCTTT. Amino acids: CASSDPRETEAFF. The variable domain in full, with the rest retrieved from reference TRBV5-6 and TRBJ1-1, is DAGVTQSPTHLIKTRGQQVTLRCSPKSGHDTVSWYQQALGQGPQFIFQYYEEEERQRGNFPDRFSGHQFPNYSSELNVNALLLGDSALYLCASSDPRETEAFFGQGTRLTVV.

V gene TRBV15 combines with J gene TRBJ1-1; D call uncertain. CDR3 length equals 13 residues. CDR1 is LNHNV, CDR2 YYDKDF, per germline (reference sequence). Between the trimmed V and J ends, which lost 4 bases and 6 bases, there was a span of 12 bases. CDR3: CATSNVGEAEAFF. CDR3 in DNA: TGTGCCACCAGCAATGTGGGAGAGGCTGAAGCTTTCTTT.

The CDR3 is CASSPRGNQPQHF. DNA for the CDR3: TGTGCCAGTAGCCCTAGAGGGAATCAGCCCCAGCATTTT. The V call is TRBV19, the J call TRBJ1-5; the D is unclear. Trimming removed 6 bases from V and 4 bases from J, with 10 bases in between. The CDR3 is 13 residues long. The germline CDR1 and CDR2 sequences are LNHDA and SQIVND (reference sequence).

The chain combines TRBV5-7 with TRBJ1-2, with TRBD1 matching 8 bases. TRBV5-7 is treated as an ORF (open reading frame) with a function not yet certain. The length of the CDR3 is 15 residues. The ends lost 4 bases at V and 0 bases at J; junction bases unmatched: 5. The CDR3 bases are TGTGCCAGCAGCACGGACAGGGCCGCTAACTATGGCTACACCTTC. Translation gives CASSTDRAANYGYTF.

This rearrangement joins TRBV9 to TRBJ1-2; a possible D gene is TRBD1 (6 bases). This CDR3 has 12 amino acids. Germline V gene lookup returns CDR1 SGDLS and CDR2 YYNGEE. V shed 4 bases and J shed 13 bases, with 17 bases lying between them. The CDR3: CASSMTVRGLTF. CDR3 in DNA: TGTGCCAGCAGCATGACGGTCAGGGGCCTCACCTTC.

The rearrangement joins TRBV11-2 to TRBJ1-5; D not resolved. The germline V gene encodes CDR1 SGHAT and CDR2 FQNNGV. Trimming pared 1 base from V and 2 bases from J, leaving 0 bases between. This CDR3 contains 12 residues. DNA for the CDR3: TGTGCCAGCAGCTTAGGCAATCAGCCCCAGCATTTT. Protein product: CASSLGNQPQHF.

This clone was counted once. The chain carries TRBV11-2 and TRBJ2-7; a possible D gene is TRBD1 (7 bases). V was trimmed by 3 bases and J by 0 bases, leaving 15 bases between them. Germline V gene data show CDR1 as SGHAT and CDR2 as FQNNGV. The CDR3 loop spans 16 amino acids. This CDR3 reads CASSLIAGGSSYEQYF. The CDR3 DNA is TGTGCCAGCAGCTTGATTGCAGGGGGGTCCTCCTACGAGCAGTACTTC. Full variable domain (missing parts from reference TRBV11-2 and TRBJ2-7): EAGVAQSPRYKIIEKRQSVAFWCNPISGHATLYWYQQILGQGPKLLIQFQNNGVVDDSQLPKDRFSAERLKGVDSTLKIQPAKLEDSAVYLCASSLIAGGSSYEQYFGPGTRLTVT.

This clone appeared once. V usage is TRBV4-1 and J usage is TRBJ2-2; TRBD2 agrees at 10 bases. With V trimmed by 2 bases and J by 4 bases, 4 bases remained unmatched. This CDR3 spans 16 amino acids. The germline V gene has CDR1 MGHRA and CDR2 YSYEKL. In nucleotides, the CDR3 is TGCGCCAGCAGCCAACTGGGACTAGCGATCACCGGGGAGCTGTTTTTT. Its protein is CASSQLGLAITGELFF.

CDR3 sequence: CASSSGSSNQPQHF. The CDR3, as DNA: TGTGCCAGCAGCTCAGGGTCGAGCAATCAGCCCCAGCATTTT. The chain carries TRBV2 and TRBJ1-5; D might be TRBD1 (5 bases). V was trimmed by 6 bases and J by 1 base, leaving 10 bases between them. In germline, CDR1 is SNHLY, CDR2 FYNNEI. There are 14 residues in the CDR3.